The clone carrying this T cell receptor beta chain has a handful of counts. The CDR3 is made up of 22 amino acids. Unmatched junction bases numbered 24, after V lost 1 base and J lost 2 bases. These data are taken from a study of blood T cell repertoires in COVID-19. Study summary: The analysed material was cDNA or gDNA that came from T cells, B-cell-depleted T cells, or PBMCs.

Assay used: immunoSEQ multiplex PCR; TCRdb lists only in-frame clones, some missing. In the table there are about 340,000 clones, 83% of which are singletons. The specimen sequenced was peripheral blood. The clonotype comes from a man aged 30-40 years with active or convalescent COVID-19. The chain combines TRBV23-1 with TRBJ2-3; 7 positions match TRBD2. TRBV23-1 is recorded as an ORF, its role being uncertain. The CDR3 loop reads CASSQWEALSEGAGDHTDTQYF. The CDR3 DNA sequence: TGCGCCAGCAGTCAATGGGAGGCCCTTTCGGAAGGGGCGGGAGATCACACAGATACGCAGTATTTT.